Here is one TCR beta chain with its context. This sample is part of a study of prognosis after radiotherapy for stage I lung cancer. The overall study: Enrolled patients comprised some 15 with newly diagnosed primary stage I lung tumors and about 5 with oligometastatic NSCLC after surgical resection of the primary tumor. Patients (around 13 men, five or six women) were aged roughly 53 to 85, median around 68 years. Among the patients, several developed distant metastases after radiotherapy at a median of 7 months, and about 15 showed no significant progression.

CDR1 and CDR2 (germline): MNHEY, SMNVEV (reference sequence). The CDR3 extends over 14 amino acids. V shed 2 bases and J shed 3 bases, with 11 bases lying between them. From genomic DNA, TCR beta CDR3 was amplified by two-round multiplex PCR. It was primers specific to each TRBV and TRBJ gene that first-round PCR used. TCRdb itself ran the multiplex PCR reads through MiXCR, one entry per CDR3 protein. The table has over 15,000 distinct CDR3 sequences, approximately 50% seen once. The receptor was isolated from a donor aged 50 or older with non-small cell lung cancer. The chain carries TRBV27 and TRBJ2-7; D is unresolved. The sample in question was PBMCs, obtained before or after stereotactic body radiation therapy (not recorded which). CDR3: CASSLRGDGYEQYF. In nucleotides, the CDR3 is TGTGCCAGCAGTTTACGTGGCGACGGCTACGAGCAGTACTTC.